This paragraph reports one TCR beta chain. The antigen it recognizes is unknown. No qualities accompany the bases; no much larger clone lies one base away. Taken from cysteine to phenylalanine, the CDR3 has 10 residues. Just the 30-base CDR3 DNA is kept, in frame starting at base 1. The germline V gene sets CDR1 to SNHLY and CDR2 to FYNNEI. TCR beta CDR3 regions were amplified from RNA transcripts. The first round of RT-PCR for the TCR CDR3 was performed with the HTBI primer set and the Qiagen OneStep RT-PCR kit. Libraries were constructed in a second round of multiplex PCR, after which size selection and purification were carried out. The libraries were sequenced on an Illumina HiSeq2000 using paired-end 100 bp reads. The authors' analysis ran thus. SOAPnuke was used to process the raw data, removing reads that contained adapters or uncalled bases, had a mean Phred below 15, or lacked an exact match to the constant primer or identifier. COPE v1.2.5 was used to merge high-quality paired reads, and clonotypes were defined as unique nucleotide sequences. MiTCR v1.1 was used to align the clonotypes against IMGT TRBV, TRBD and TRBJ reference segments. The analysis included only V-J combinations with a frequency above 0.0001, which together covered about 99% of the repertoires. A TCS score was defined as the ratio between F50 (clonal expansion) and ExV (chaos), using BLOSUM62-based TCRdist between CDR3 peptides within each V-J. Welch's t-statistics and random forest reduced 500 to 650 V-J features to 13, which were used in a naive Bayes classifier (R e1071). The similarity between thyroid and blood repertoires was quantified using the Morisita-Horn index. Starting from the raw public reads, TCRdb applied fastp trimming at Q25, assembled clones with MiXCR and retained in-frame beta chains. Identical CDR3 proteins give one entry, which carries the most common genes and DNA. The V and J calls come from TCRdb's annotation, not from the publication. Counted in this sample were nearly 750,000 distinct CDR3 sequences; about a third of them appeared once. Less than 40% of the sample comes from the top ten.

These data come from a study of T cells in Graves' hyperthyroidism and ophthalmopathy (dated by TCRdb to between 2018 and 2021). With respect to the entire study: Peripheral blood samples were taken at the time of initial diagnosis, prior to any treatment. A discovery cohort of about 100 patients, about 40 with Graves' ophthalmopathy and fewer than 65 with stable Graves' hyperthyroidism, was used to find distinguishing TCR V-J signatures. Prospective prediction of ophthalmopathy was tested in an independent validation cohort of 18 hyperthyroidism patients and 15 to 17 patients who later progressed to ophthalmopathy. For training and testing, the 80 to 100 patients in the discovery cohort were randomly divided in a 7:3 ratio. Thyroid tissue and blood T-cell repertoires from about 6 Graves' hyperthyroidism patients were also compared in the study. After blood sampling, hyperthyroidism patients were treated with methimazole at a starting dose of 30 mg daily, and ophthalmopathy patients were treated with high-dose intravenous methylprednisolone. According to the paper, TCR Vbeta CDR3 sequencing was carried out on 135 peripheral blood samples, which came from fewer than 50 ophthalmopathy, fewer than 80 hyperthyroidism and 17 progressor patients. The paper's findings and limits, for the study overall: No statistical method was used to set the sample size in advance, and investigators knew the group allocation. In validation, progression to ophthalmopathy was predicted by the model with nearly 71% sensitivity and 72% to 85% specificity, a median of approximately 7.1 months before onset. Blood samples also contained most of the expanded thyroid clonotypes (frequency above 0.001), which suggests that blood repertoires may reflect thyroid immune responses. A 13 V-J signature model separated ophthalmopathy from stable hyperthyroidism, with about 90% sensitivity and 81.08% specificity in cross-validation and 80%/75% in testing.

Stable Graves' hyperthyroidism was defined as no progression to ophthalmopathy during 18 months of follow-up. Hyperthyroidism patients were aged 18 to 65 years and newly diagnosed, with disease duration of less than 2 months. Any patient with an uncontrolled infection, another autoimmune disease, pregnancy or lactation was excluded. Clinical symptoms, serum thyroxine and TRAb, thyroid ultrasound, and orbital computed tomography formed the basis for the diagnoses. Ficoll-Paque density gradient centrifugation was used to isolate PBMCs from about 9.4 ml of fresh peripheral blood. Total RNA was extracted with Trizol reagent, and quality was checked on an Agilent 2100 Bioanalyzer.

Sequenced material: blood. The sequence was collected from a woman aged 40 to 50 with Graves' hyperthyroidism. The rearrangement combines TRBV2 with TRBJ2-7; no D segment can be confidently identified. The DNA end favors TRBJ2-1, so the J call may be wrong. CDR3 loop: CASSDWGQFF. In nucleotide form, the sequence is TGTGCCAGCAGTGACTGGGGGCAGTTCTTC.